This TCR beta chain came from a study of CD8+CD57+ T cells in acquired aplastic anemia. Overall study results and limits: There were some 27 CD8+ CDR3 sequences that occurred in both patients and controls.

This CDR3 has 15 amino acids. CDR1 is SQVTM and CDR2 is ANQGSEA in the germline V gene. Between the trimmed V and J ends, which lost 5 bases and 3 bases, there was a span of 18 bases. TCR beta VDJ and CDR3 profiling used genomic DNA as template. MiXCR, run by TCRdb on the reads, gives a single entry per CDR3 protein. The sample consists of about 270,000 distinct CDR3 sequences, around 60% of them appearing once. In regard to this clonotype: Its target is unknown.

This TCR was recovered from a human donor with severe aplastic anemia or a healthy control (not recorded which). Material for sequencing was sorted CD4+, CD8+, or CD8+CD57+ T cells (not recorded which) from PBMCs. The V and J genes are TRBV29-1 and TRBJ2-3; D possibly uses TRBD1 or TRBD2 (7 bases each). The CDR3 sequence: CSVPGQGGRTDTQYF. CDR3 DNA: TGCAGCGTTCCCGGCCAGGGGGGGAGAACAGATACGCAGTATTTT.